This section outlines one TCR beta chain sequence together with its context. No antigen is known for it. The CDR3 end lies 3 residues beyond the end of the read and is filled in from the germline J gene. The data were produced by immunoSEQ multiplex PCR, yet TCRdb's version contains in-frame clones alone and is incomplete. Here the sample table reports tens of thousands of clones. The data were obtained in a study of T cells in women clearing cervical HPV infection. Turning to the study itself: No precancer developed; the control's incident HPV16 infection cleared within 12 months. Whole-study results and caveats: Controls had more TRBV6-7 (approximately 0.15%) than cases (approximately 0.11%). Combining TCR richness with V gene abundances gave around 0.83 AUC.

The CDR3 totals 14 residues. Germline CDR1 and CDR2: SEHNR and FQNEAQ (reference sequence). The V end was cut by 5 bases, the J end by 9 bases, with 14 bases between. The rearrangement uses TRBV7-9 and TRBJ1-6, with D perhaps TRBD1 (5 bases). The sequence was collected from a woman between 18 and 69 years old with a cervical HPV16 infection that either progressed to CIN3+ or cleared (not recorded which). The sequenced material came from blood buffy coat. The sequenced CDR3 bases are TGTGCCAGCAGCATCGGAGGGGTAGGTTCACCC. Protein: CASSIGGVGSP. The whole CDR3 protein reads CASSIGGVGSPLHF.